This T cell receptor beta chain appears in the sequencing data of a study of T-cell reconstitution after alpha-beta-depleted transplantation in children. The length of the CDR3 is 15 residues. Germline-derived CDR1 and CDR2 are MGHRA and YSYEKL. V dropped 0 bases and J dropped 6 bases, with 14 bases sitting between them. In this sample, this clonotype turned up many times. Unique molecular identifiers were used in preparing the TCRbeta library. TCRdb reprocessed the PCR reads via MiXCR and lists one record per CDR3 protein. The sample yields 150,000 to 200,000 distinct CDR3 sequences, roughly 6.8% seen once.

The origin of this receptor is a human donor who donated a stem cell graft to a child with Wiskott-Aldrich syndrome. Sequencing was performed on PBMCs from the stem cell graft donor, taken from the stem cell graft. V and J are TRBV4-1 and TRBJ2-5; D is perhaps TRBD2 (6 bases). CDR3: CASSQDPVGRQTQYF. CDR3 sequence (DNA): TGCGCCAGCAGCCAAGATCCCGTGGGGAGGCAGACCCAGTACTTC.